These T cell receptor beta chains were read from a single sample in a study of cytomegalovirus exposure and HLA in healthy donors. Measured with immunoSEQ multiplex PCR; TCRdb has only the in-frame clones, and not every one. The sample includes some 150,000 clones, about 64% of them seen just once. What was sequenced was PBMCs. Receptors were obtained from a woman in her thirties or forties in good health and CMV-seronegative. CDR3s include the opening cysteine and the closing phenylalanine or tryptophan. A D gene is named only where the DNA matches it firmly. Some rows have no size entry. The others give once, few or many, or a class for an expanded clone.

D	V	size	J	DNA	CDR3
TRBD2	TRBV5-4	.	TRBJ2-5	TGTGCCAGCAGCTTGGCCGGAGCTAGCGGGGGGCACCAAGAGACCCAGTACTTC	CASSLAGASGGHQETQYF
.	TRBV6-5	.	TRBJ2-2	TGTGCCAGCAGTTACGGACTTCTGAACACCGGGGAGCTGTTTTTT	CASSYGLLNTGELFF
TRBD1	TRBV5-6	.	TRBJ2-1	TGTGCCAGCAGCTTTGCGTGGACCGGACAGGGTCTAACCTACAATGAGCAGTTCTTC	CASSFAWTGQGLTYNEQFF
.	TRBV7-9	once	TRBJ1-1	TGTGCCAGCAGCTTTGGGGACACAACTGAAGCTTTCTTT	CASSFGDTTEAFF
.	TRBV6-6	once	TRBJ1-1	TGTGCCAGCAGTTACGGTCCAGGGGCGGACCGTGAAGCTTTCTTT	CASSYGPGADREAFF
.	TRBV7-9	.	TRBJ2-3	TGTGCCAGCAGCGACACGGGAATCGGGGGTTTCGCAGATACGCAGTATTTT	CASSDTGIGGFADTQYF
TRBD1	TRBV5-1	.	TRBJ1-4	TGCGCCAGCAGCGGGGGGGGAGGCAGGGGGCAGGACTTTGGGGAAAAACTGTTTTTT	CASSGGGGRGQDFGEKLFF
TRBD2	TRBV7-2	few	TRBJ2-2	TGTGCCAGCAGCTTAGTGCCGCGGGGGGGCACCGGGGAGCTGTTTTTT	CASSLVPRGGTGELFF
.	TRBV7-3	.	TRBJ2-1	TGTGCCAGCAGCTTAGAGATGGGCGGGTCGCAGTTCTTC	CASSLEMGGSQFF
.	TRBV19	once	TRBJ2-7	TGTGCCAGTAGTATCTCCGGGATTAATTCCTACGAGCAGTACTTC	CASSISGINSYEQYF
.	TRBV5-6	.	TRBJ2-1	TGTGCCAGCAGCGTATACAATGAGCAGTTCTTC	CASSVYNEQFF
TRBD2	TRBV9	few	TRBJ2-7	TGTGCCAGCAGCCCCCAGTTGGCTAGCGGCTTCTCCTACGAGCAGTACTTC	CASSPQLASGFSYEQYF
.	TRBV7-2	.	TRBJ1-2	TGTGCCAGCAGCTTCATCAACTATGGCTACACCTTC	CASSFINYGYTF
TRBD1	TRBV6-6	.	TRBJ1-4	TGTGCCAGCAGTTACGGACAGGGCTCAACTAATGAAAAACTGTTTTTT	CASSYGQGSTNEKLFF